Listed below are T cell receptor beta chains from one sample, sequenced in a study of CD8 T cells in Susac syndrome. TCRdb re-analysed the immunoSEQ multiplex PCR reads in MiXCR, keeping a single row per CDR3 protein. The profile shows approximately 120,000 distinct CDR3 sequences, approximately 89% of them singletons. Input material: CD8+ T cells from PBMCs. All receptors come from a human donor with multiple sclerosis. Each CDR3 is given with its conserved first and last residue. Each record gives: D gene, clone size, V gene, J gene, CDR3 DNA, CDR3 protein. A D gene is named only where the DNA matches it firmly. Clone size is stated in some rows and not others, as once, few, many or a class when expanded.

>.|once|TRBV4-1|TRBJ1-2
TGCGCCAGCAGCCAAGTCCGCACAGCTAACTATGGCTACACCTTC
CASSQVRTANYGYTF
>TRBD1|.|TRBV29-1|TRBJ2-7
TGCAGCGTTATGGGGACAGGGGACGAGCAGTACTTC
CSVMGTGDEQYF
>.|.|TRBV27|TRBJ2-7
TGTGCCAGCAGTTTAGGGAGCTTGTGGGAGCAGTACTTC
CASSLGSLWEQYF
>.|.|TRBV7-9|TRBJ1-2
TGTGCCAGCAGCTCGATTGGAACACCGGACGGCTACACCTTC
CASSSIGTPDGYTF
>TRBD1|.|TRBV12-3/TRBV12-4|TRBJ2-7
TGTGCCAGCAGAGGGACAGGGGGGGCCTCCTACGAGCAGTACTTC
CASRGTGGASYEQYF
>TRBD1|.|TRBV29-1|TRBJ1-2
TGCAGCGCCCGGGACAGGGTAGATGGCTACACCTTC
CSARDRVDGYTF
>TRBD1|.|TRBV12-3/TRBV12-4|TRBJ2-5
TGTGCCAGCGCCACGGCGACAGGGCCACAAGAGACCCAGTACTTC
CASATATGPQETQYF
>.|.|TRBV28|TRBJ2-7
TGTGCCGGCCAGGGTAATGACGAGCAGTACTTC
CAGQGNDEQYF
>.|.|TRBV30|TRBJ2-1
TGTGCCTGGAGTGTAGTGGAGGGCGAGCAGTTCTTC
CAWSVVEGEQFF
>.|.|TRBV27|TRBJ1-2
TGTGCCAGCAGTTTACTACCTTTCAACTATGGCTACACCTTC
CASSLLPFNYGYTF
>.|.|TRBV28|TRBJ2-5
TGTGCCAGCAGCAAAGACAATCAAGAGACCCAGTACTTC
CASSKDNQETQYF
>.|.|TRBV6-2/TRBV6-3|TRBJ1-2
TGTGCCAGCAGCCAAGCCGAGAGCTATGGCTACACCTTC
CASSQAESYGYTF
>TRBD2|.|TRBV7-9|TRBJ2-1
TGTGCCAGCAGCCCATCTAGCGGGAGGGCGTCTAATGAGCAGTTCTTC
CASSPSSGRASNEQFF
>TRBD2|once|TRBV6-2/TRBV6-3|TRBJ2-2
TGTGCCAGCAGTTCCTTGACCGGGACTAGCGACGTCGGGGAGCTGTTTTTT
CASSSLTGTSDVGELFF
>TRBD1|.|TRBV5-1|TRBJ1-2
TGCGCCAGCAGCTTGGATGGAATCACCGGGACAGCCTATGGCTACACCTTC
CASSLDGITGTAYGYTF
>TRBD2|.|TRBV27|TRBJ2-4
TGTGCCAGCAGCGGACTAGCGGCAGCTTTAGCCAAAAACATTCAGTACTTC
CASSGLAAALAKNIQYF
>TRBD1|.|TRBV7-9|TRBJ2-1
TGTGCCAGCAGCGACCGGGACAGTAGCCAGAATGAGCAGTTCTTC
CASSDRDSSQNEQFF
>.|.|TRBV12-5|TRBJ1-5
TGTGCTAGTGGTTTGGGCGTAAATCAGCCCCAGCATTTT
CASGLGVNQPQHF
>TRBD2|.|TRBV11-2|TRBJ2-7
TGTGCCAGCAGCCCCCCGGGAGGAGGCTACGAGCAGTACTTC
CASSPPGGGYEQYF
>.|.|TRBV6-6|TRBJ1-1
TGTGCCAGCAGTTACGATCCTTTACTGACGAACACTGAAGCTTTCTTT
CASSYDPLLTNTEAFF
>.|.|TRBV7-8|TRBJ2-2
TGTGCCAGCAGCTTAGTCGGTGAGGTCTGGATTGGCACCGGGGAGCTGTTTTTT
CASSLVGEVWIGTGELFF
>.|once|TRBV30|TRBJ2-1
TGTGCCTGGAGTTTTAGCTCGGATGAGCAGTTCTTC
CAWSFSSDEQFF
>.|.|TRBV7-9|TRBJ2-2
TGTGCCAGCAGCTTAGCGGGACATCGAACCGGGGAGCTGTTTTTT
CASSLAGHRTGELFF
>.|.|TRBV14|TRBJ1-2
TGTGCCAGCAGCTCGTACAGCTATGGCTACACCTTC
CASSSYSYGYTF
>TRBD1|.|TRBV19|TRBJ1-2
TGTGCCAGTACGGACAGGGGATATGGCTACACCTTC
CASTDRGYGYTF
>.|.|TRBV30|TRBJ2-1
TGTGCCTGGAACAGCGGCGAAAGCTCCTACAATGAGCAGTTCTTC
CAWNSGESSYNEQFF
>.|once|TRBV20-1|TRBJ2-4
TGCAGTGCTGGGATGGAGAGAAACATTCAGTACTTC
CSAGMERNIQYF
>.|once|TRBV2|TRBJ2-1
TGTGCCAGCAGTGCGATAGGCGGGAATGAGCAGTTCTTC
CASSAIGGNEQFF
>.|once|TRBV27|TRBJ2-7
TGTGCCAGCAGTAAAATTCCGGGACCGAAGGGTCAGGAGCAGTACTTC
CASSKIPGPKGQEQYF
>.|.|TRBV7-9|TRBJ2-1
TGTGCCAGCAGCTTGTCTGTGGGTTTAATACATGAGCAGTTCTTC
CASSLSVGLIHEQFF
>.|.|TRBV5-4|TRBJ1-1
TGTGCCAGCAGCACCAGTACTGAAGCTTTCTTT
CASSTSTEAFF
>TRBD2|.|TRBV29-1|TRBJ2-1
TGCAGCGTGTTAGCGGGAGGGCCCTCCTACAATGAGCAGTTCTTC
CSVLAGGPSYNEQFF
>TRBD2|.|TRBV7-9|TRBJ2-3
TGTGCCAGCAGCCCCGGGACTAGCGTGGAGGATACGCAGTATTTT
CASSPGTSVEDTQYF
>.|.|TRBV5-6|TRBJ1-1
TGTGCCAGCAGCCTCGGGGACCTTTTCATTGAAGCTTTCTTT
CASSLGDLFIEAFF
>.|many|TRBV5-1|TRBJ2-3
TGCGCCAGCAGCTTGGGCGACAGCACAGATACGCAGTATTTT
CASSLGDSTDTQYF
>.|.|TRBV28|TRBJ2-1
TGTGCCAGCAGCGCTATGGCTGAGCAGTTCTTC
CASSAMAEQFF
>.|.|TRBV5-1|TRBJ2-1
TGCGCCAGCAGCTTCGTAGGCGACGAGCAGTTCTTC
CASSFVGDEQFF
>TRBD2|.|TRBV9|TRBJ2-7
TGTGCCAGCAGCGTTTTGTCTAGCGGGACCCCGGGGGAGCAGTACTTC
CASSVLSSGTPGEQYF
>TRBD1|.|TRBV4-1|TRBJ2-7
TGCGCCAGCAGCCAAGCCGGACAGGGGGCCTACGAGCAGTACTTC
CASSQAGQGAYEQYF
>TRBD1|.|TRBV5-4|TRBJ1-1
TGTGCCAGCAGCTTGGGATCGACAGGGGACACTGAAGCTTTCTTT
CASSLGSTGDTEAFF
>.|.|TRBV20-1|TRBJ2-2
TGCAGTGCTAGAGATCGCGTGAACACCGGGGAGCTGTTTTTT
CSARDRVNTGELFF
>.|.|TRBV19|TRBJ2-7
TGTGCCAGTAGTAGCCTTGAAGGGACCTCCTACGAGCAGTACTTC
CASSSLEGTSYEQYF
>.|.|TRBV20-1|TRBJ2-7
TGCAGTGCTAGACAGTTACCAGAGCAGTACTTC
CSARQLPEQYF
>.|.|TRBV19|TRBJ2-1
TGTGCCAGTAGTCCTGCCTACCGACAGGGAGGGGACAATGAGCAGTTCTTC
CASSPAYRQGGDNEQFF
>.|few|TRBV5-1|TRBJ2-1
TGCGCCAGCCGCCCCCCGGACTCCCGTGAGCAGTTCTTC
CASRPPDSREQFF
>TRBD2|.|TRBV5-4|TRBJ2-7
TGTGCCAGCAGCCGTCGGGCGGGAGGGCCGGAGGAGCAGTACTTC
CASSRRAGGPEEQYF
>.|.|TRBV12-5|TRBJ2-1
TGTGCTAGTGGCTCAACTAGTCATAGCGTCAATGAGCAGTTCTTC
CASGSTSHSVNEQFF
>.|.|TRBV4-2|TRBJ2-2
TGTGCCAGCAGCCATTACGGCGGGGAATCCGGGGAGCTGTTTTTT
CASSHYGGESGELFF
>.|.|TRBV6-5|TRBJ1-2
TGTGCCAGCGGTTCGGGTTACTATGGCTACACCTTC
CASGSGYYGYTF
>TRBD1|.|TRBV7-9|TRBJ1-3
TGTGCCAGCAGCTTCGACAGGGGAAGCTCTGGAAACACCATATATTTT
CASSFDRGSSGNTIYF